The 18 T cell receptor beta chains below come from one sample, sequenced in a study of cytomegalovirus exposure and HLA in healthy donors. The protocol was immunoSEQ multiplex PCR, while the TCRdb copy is restricted to in-frame clones and leaves out a portion. Altogether about 82,000 clones are present, approximately 93% being singletons, with the ten largest covering about 0.61%. The sequenced sample was PBMCs. These receptors came from a man between 18 and 35 years old in good health and CMV-seronegative.

This clone occurred once. The J gene is TRBJ2-3, the V gene TRBV19; 10 bases agree with TRBD2. The CDR3 is 17 amino acids. In germline, CDR1 is LNHDA, CDR2 SQIVND (reference sequence). Trimming took 0 bases from V and 10 from J; bases not matched to a gene: 13. CDR3 sequence (DNA): TGTGCCAGTAGTATAGACAATCTTTCCCCAGGACTAGCGGCGCAGTATTTT. Its translation: CASSIDNLSPGLAAQYF.

V and J are TRBV30 and TRBJ1-5; 8 bases are a match to TRBD1. CDR3 length: 13 amino acids. Germline V CDR1 and CDR2: GTSNPN, SVGIG (reference sequence). The ends lost 0 bases at V and 5 bases at J; junction bases unmatched: 0. The CDR3 region has the DNA TGTGCCTGGAGTGTACAGGGGGATCAGCCCCAGCATTTT. Its protein is CAWSVQGDQPQHF.

This rearrangement joins TRBV19 to TRBJ2-7; the D gene is possibly TRBD1 (6 bases). The CDR3 is 18 amino acids. V shed 0 bases and J shed 0 bases, with 18 bases lying between them. CDR1 is LNHDA, CDR2 SQIVND, per germline (reference sequence). The CDR3, as DNA: TGTGCCAGTAGTATAGACCGGAAGACAGGCCTCAGCTCCTACGAGCAGTACTTC. It encodes CASSIDRKTGLSSYEQYF.

The chain's CDR3 is CASSLGLMIYGYTF. CDR3 nucleotides: TGTGCCAGCAGCTTGGGACTGATGATCTATGGCTACACCTTC. This sequence joins TRBV5-4 and TRBJ1-2; D is unresolved. The CDR3 is 14 residues long. Looked up from germline, CDR1 is SGHNT and CDR2 is YYREEE (reference sequence). The V gene lost 0 bases and the J gene lost 4 bases, with 10 bases spanning the gap.

The V call is TRBV30, the J call TRBJ2-4; 7 bases are shared with TRBD2. The germline V gene has CDR1 GTSNPN and CDR2 SVGIG (reference sequence). This CDR3 comprises 17 residues. Trimming removed 3 bases from V and 0 bases from J; junction bases left unmatched: 11. The CDR3 sequence is CAWSRRAGVLAKNIQYF. The CDR3 DNA reads TGTGCCTGGAGCAGGAGGGCGGGGGTCCTAGCCAAAAACATTCAGTACTTC.

The rearrangement links TRBV10-3 to TRBJ2-7, with 10 positions matching TRBD1. The CDR3 extends over 17 amino acids. Germline CDR1 ENHRY, CDR2 SYGVKD. Germline trimming cut 8 bases from V and 5 bases from J; bases unmatched to any gene: 18. CDR3 sequence (DNA): TGTGCCATCGCAAATCGGGTGGGGACAGGGGATAGGAACGAGCAGTACTTC. Its translation is CAIANRVGTGDRNEQYF.

CDR3 nucleotide sequence: TGTGCCAGCCTCACCGACAGGGATGGAGATACGCAGTATTTT. It specifies CASLTDRDGDTQYF. The V gene is TRBV27, the J gene TRBJ2-3, with 7 bases matching TRBD1. The CDR3 consists of 14 residues. CDR1 and CDR2 from the germline V gene are MNHEY and SMNVEV (reference sequence). J was trimmed by 5 bases and V by 8 bases; bases with no gene match: 10.

The J gene is TRBJ1-6, the V gene TRBV6-4; 7 nucleotides line up with TRBD1. V trimming: 2 bases; J trimming: 3 bases; junction bases outside the gene matches: 13. Germline CDR1 reads MRHNA; CDR2 reads SNTAGT. The CDR3 runs to 19 residues. CDR3 region: CASSDPRLAGGIYNSPLHF. The CDR3 nucleotides read TGTGCCAGCAGTGACCCCAGGTTGGCAGGGGGTATCTATAATTCACCCCTCCACTTT.

This clone was found once. This chain links TRBV11-2 with TRBJ1-2, with 9 bases matching TRBD1. Germline CDR1 is SGHAT and CDR2 is FQNNGV. Germline trimming cut 5 bases from V and 2 bases from J; bases unmatched to any gene: 15. This CDR3 has 18 residues. The CDR3 region is CASSPIGSGTGRNYGYTF. CDR3 bases: TGTGCCAGCAGCCCGATCGGTTCCGGGACAGGGAGGAACTATGGCTACACCTTC.

This chain connects TRBV6-6 to TRBJ2-1, with 9 bases fitting TRBD1. CDR3 size: 15 residues. The V gene's germline CDR1 is MNHNY and CDR2 SVGAGI (reference sequence). V shed 7 bases and J 8 bases; nucleotides not matched to a gene: 12. The CDR3 sequence: CASKWVRTGDDEQFF. CDR3 DNA: TGTGCCAGCAAGTGGGTGCGGACAGGGGACGATGAGCAGTTCTTC.

The rearrangement joins TRBV5-1 to TRBJ2-5; tentative D call: TRBD2 (5 bases). The V end was cut by 0 bases, the J end by 2 bases, with 14 bases between. CDR3 length: 16 residues. Germline values: CDR1 SGHRS, CDR2 YFSETQ. The CDR3 spells CASSLGKGLLQETQYF. For the CDR3, the DNA is TGCGCCAGCAGCTTGGGGAAAGGACTGTTACAAGAGACCCAGTACTTC.

This clone was seen only once. The J gene is TRBJ1-4, the V gene TRBV6-1; 9 bases match TRBD1. The CDR3 length is 16 residues. Germline V CDR1 and CDR2: MNHNS, SASEGT. Losses at the gene ends were 1 base for V and 7 bases for J; bases not matched to a gene: 7. The CDR3 loop reads CASSEGLGQGSEKLFF. The CDR3 nucleotides read TGTGCCAGCAGTGAAGGTTTGGGACAGGGAAGTGAAAAACTGTTTTTT.

The rearrangement uses TRBV27 and TRBJ1-4; D remains unclear. The V gene lost 8 bases and the J gene lost 4 bases, with 17 bases spanning the gap. Germline-derived CDR1 and CDR2 are MNHEY and SMNVEV (reference sequence). The CDR3 consists of 15 residues. This CDR3 reads CASCRVRNVNEKLFF. CDR3 nucleotides: TGTGCCAGCTGTCGGGTCCGGAACGTTAATGAAAAACTGTTTTTT.

The V and J genes are TRBV6-5 and TRBJ1-3, with 7 bases aligning to TRBD1. CDR3 size: 14 residues. Germline values: CDR1 MNHEY, CDR2 SVGAGI. The ends lost 2 bases at V and 7 bases at J; junction bases unmatched: 5. In DNA form, the CDR3 reads TGTGCCAGCAGTTACGCGACAGGGAGTAACACCATATATTTT. Residues: CASSYATGSNTIYF.

This clone was detected a few times. This chain links TRBV5-1 with TRBJ2-7, with no clear D. The V gene's germline CDR1 is SGHRS and CDR2 YFSETQ. The CDR3 loop spans 12 amino acids. V lost 1 base and J lost 2, with 4 bases in between. This CDR3 reads CASSLKPYEQYF. In DNA, the CDR3 is TGCGCCAGCAGCTTGAAGCCCTACGAGCAGTACTTC.

The rearrangement uses TRBV6-6 and TRBJ2-3; D not resolved. The germline V gene encodes CDR1 MNHNY and CDR2 SVGAGI (reference sequence). This CDR3 comprises 12 residues. V lost 6 bases, J lost 3 bases, and 7 bases lay in between. The CDR3 region has the DNA TGTGCCAGCAGCCATTCAACAGATACGCAGTATTTT. Encoded protein: CASSHSTDTQYF.

The genes are TRBV29-1 and TRBJ1-5; the match to TRBD1 covers 7 bases. Germline trimming cut 4 bases from V and 4 bases from J; bases unmatched to any gene: 7. This CDR3 contains 14 residues. Per the germline V gene, CDR1 is SQVTM and CDR2 is ANQGSEA. CDR3 sequence reads: CSVVEAGGNQPQHF. The CDR3 nucleotides are TGCAGCGTTGTTGAGGCAGGGGGGAATCAGCCCCAGCATTTT. The whole variable domain, remainder taken from reference TRBV29-1 and TRBJ1-5, is SAVISQKPSRDICQRGTSLTIQCQVDSQVTMMFWYRQQPGQSLTLIATANQGSEATYESGFVIDKFPISRPNLTFSTLTVSNMSPEDSSIYLCSVVEAGGNQPQHFGDGTRLSIL.

CDR3 DNA sequence: TGCGCCAGCAGCCAAGATCGGGACGAGCGGGCTGAAAAACTGTTTTTT. Its translation is CASSQDRDERAEKLFF. The J gene is TRBJ1-4, the V gene TRBV4-1; D is possibly TRBD1 (5 bases). CDR3 size: 16 residues. The germline CDR1 and CDR2 sequences are MGHRA and YSYEKL. V was trimmed by 0 bases and J by 7 bases, leaving 15 bases between them.